The rows below give T cell receptor beta chains drawn from one sample of a study of T cell responses to AZD1222 COVID-19 vaccine. TCRdb's copy holds only in-frame clones and misses some; the assay was immunoSEQ multiplex PCR. The repertoire has around 80,000 clones, 70% to 90% of them found once; the top ten carry roughly 11%. Specimen: peripheral blood, collected on day 0 of AZD1222 vaccination. These TCRs come from an adult in good health. Both conserved end residues are part of each CDR3. The D gene is left open where the match is weak. The listing skips clone size in some rows; elsewhere it reads once, few, many or a size class.

v_call	d_call	clone_size	j_call	cdr3_aa	cdr3_nt
TRBV3-1/TRBV3-2	NA	NA	TRBJ2-5	CASSQMVEETQYF	TGTGCCAGCAGCCAAATGGTAGAAGAGACCCAGTACTTC
TRBV28	NA	NA	TRBJ2-3	CASTLGIVTDTQYF	TGTGCCAGCACCCTCGGGATAGTCACAGATACGCAGTATTTT
TRBV20-1	TRBD1	NA	TRBJ1-1	CSAHRGTEAFF	TGCAGTGCGCACAGGGGCACTGAAGCTTTCTTT
TRBV6-5	NA	NA	TRBJ1-6	CASSWESSYNSPLHF	TGTGCCAGCAGTTGGGAGAGCTCCTATAATTCACCCCTCCACTTT
TRBV5-1	NA	NA	TRBJ2-7	CASSLASPRLDEQYF	TGCGCCAGCAGCTTGGCCAGCCCCAGGTTGGACGAGCAGTACTTC
TRBV9	TRBD2	NA	TRBJ2-2	CASSGGGLAGGSPGELFF	TGTGCCAGCAGCGGAGGGGGTCTAGCGGGTGGATCGCCCGGGGAGCTGTTTTTT
TRBV3-1/TRBV3-2	NA	once	TRBJ1-3	CASSPQGYGNTIYF	TGTGCCAGCAGCCCGCAGGGTTACGGAAACACCATATATTTT
TRBV5-1	NA	NA	TRBJ1-6	CASSFGTGLVSPLHF	TGCGCCAGCAGCTTCGGGACGGGACTTGTTTCACCCCTCCACTTT
TRBV10-1	NA	NA	TRBJ1-1	CASSESTQGKLAFF	TGCGCCAGCAGTGAAAGTACGCAGGGTAAATTGGCTTTCTTT
TRBV11-3	NA	NA	TRBJ2-1	CASSGPLAVQFF	TGTGCCAGCAGCGGGCCCCTGGCAGTACAGTTCTTC
TRBV15	NA	NA	TRBJ2-5	CATRTPGLQETQYF	TGTGCCACCAGAACCCCGGGACTCCAAGAGACCCAGTACTTC
TRBV5-4	NA	NA	TRBJ1-6	CASSLKTDSPLHF	TGTGCCAGCAGCTTGAAAACAGATTCACCCCTCCACTTT
TRBV12-5	NA	few	TRBJ1-2	CASGLTLQGHGYTF	TGTGCTAGTGGTTTGACCCTCCAGGGCCATGGCTACACCTTC
TRBV24-1	NA	NA	TRBJ2-3	CATSDMLESADTQYF	TGTGCCACCAGTGATATGCTAGAGTCCGCAGATACGCAGTATTTT
TRBV6-5	NA	once	TRBJ1-2	CASSSTAGTHTF	TGTGCCAGCAGCTCAACCGCCGGGACTCACACCTTC
TRBV9	NA	NA	TRBJ2-1	CASSVVLGDNEQFF	TGTGCCAGCAGCGTAGTTTTAGGGGACAATGAGCAGTTCTTC
TRBV7-3	NA	NA	TRBJ2-7	CASSSNPGSRYEQYF	TGTGCCAGCAGTTCTAACCCGGGATCCCGATACGAGCAGTACTTC
TRBV6-1	NA	few	TRBJ1-6	CASSEATGHNSPLHF	TGTGCCAGCAGTGAAGCGACAGGCCATAATTCACCCCTCCACTTT
TRBV7-2	NA	once	TRBJ1-5	CASSLLGLEQPQHF	TGTGCCAGCAGCCTCCTTGGGTTAGAACAGCCCCAGCATTTT
TRBV29-1	NA	NA	TRBJ1-5	CSAVSSNQPQHF	TGCAGCGCGGTCTCTAGCAATCAGCCCCAGCATTTT
TRBV5-6	TRBD2	NA	TRBJ2-3	CASSGTSGTDTQYF	TGTGCCAGCAGCGGGACTAGCGGCACAGATACGCAGTATTTT
TRBV12-5	NA	NA	TRBJ2-5	CASGFGVQETQYF	TGTGCTAGTGGTTTTGGGGTTCAAGAGACCCAGTACTTC
TRBV5-6	NA	few	TRBJ1-1	CASSPIREAAMNTEAFF	TGTGCCAGCAGCCCGATCCGGGAAGCAGCCATGAACACTGAAGCTTTCTTT